This TCR beta chain came from a study of cytomegalovirus exposure and HLA in healthy donors. Germline V gene lookup returns CDR1 SGHDT and CDR2 YYEEEE. V was cut by 1 base and J by 2 bases, with 11 bases left in between. The CDR3 is 15 residues long. Primers for the PCR totalled 60 Vbeta and 13 Jbeta. Assay: immunoSEQ multiplex PCR; the TCRdb copy retains only in-frame clones and omits some. Of around 190,000 clones detected, around 79% appear once; the ten largest clones hold around 4.3%. The TCR was taken from a woman in her twenties or thirties in good health and CMV-seropositive. The material sequenced was PBMCs. The rearrangement joins TRBV5-6 to TRBJ2-3, with D perhaps matching TRBD2 (5 bases). As DNA, the CDR3 is TGTGCCAGCAGCTTGTTCGCGGGTATCACAGATACGCAGTATTTT. It codes for CASSLFAGITDTQYF.